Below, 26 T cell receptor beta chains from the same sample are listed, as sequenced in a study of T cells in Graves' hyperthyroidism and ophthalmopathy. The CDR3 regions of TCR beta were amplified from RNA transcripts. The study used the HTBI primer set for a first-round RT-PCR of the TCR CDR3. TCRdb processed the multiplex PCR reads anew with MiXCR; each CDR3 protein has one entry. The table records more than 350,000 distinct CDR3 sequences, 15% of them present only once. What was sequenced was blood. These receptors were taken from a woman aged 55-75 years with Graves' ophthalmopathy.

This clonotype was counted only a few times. CDR3 nucleotide sequence: TGCGCCAGCAGACCCGAGACCGCTAACACTGAAGCTTTCTTT. Encoded protein: CASRPETANTEAFF. V usage is TRBV4-1 and J usage is TRBJ1-1, with D hard to call. Germline V gives CDR1 MGHRA, CDR2 YSYEKL. The V end lost 6 bases, the J end lost 2 bases, and 13 bases lay between the germline ends. The CDR3 covers 14 residues.

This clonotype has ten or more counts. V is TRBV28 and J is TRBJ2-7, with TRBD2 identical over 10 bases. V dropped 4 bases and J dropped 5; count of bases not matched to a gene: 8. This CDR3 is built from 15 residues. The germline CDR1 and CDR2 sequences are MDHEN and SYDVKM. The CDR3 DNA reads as TGTGCCAGCAGTTCACCTAGCGGGAGAGGCCACGAGCAGTACTTC. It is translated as CASSSPSGRGHEQYF.

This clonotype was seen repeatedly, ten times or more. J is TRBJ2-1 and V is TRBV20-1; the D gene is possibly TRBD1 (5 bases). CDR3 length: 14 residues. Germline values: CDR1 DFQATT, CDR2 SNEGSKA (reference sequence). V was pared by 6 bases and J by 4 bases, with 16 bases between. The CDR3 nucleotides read TGCAGTGCGCCACCAGGGCGAAGTTACAATGAGCAGTTCTTC. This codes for CSAPPGRSYNEQFF.

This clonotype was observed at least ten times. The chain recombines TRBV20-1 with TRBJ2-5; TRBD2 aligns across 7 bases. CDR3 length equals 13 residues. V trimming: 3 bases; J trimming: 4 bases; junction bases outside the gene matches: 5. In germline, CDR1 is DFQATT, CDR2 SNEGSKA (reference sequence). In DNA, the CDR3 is TGCAGTGCTAGGGCGGGGGAGAGAGAGACCCAGTACTTC. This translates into CSARAGERETQYF.

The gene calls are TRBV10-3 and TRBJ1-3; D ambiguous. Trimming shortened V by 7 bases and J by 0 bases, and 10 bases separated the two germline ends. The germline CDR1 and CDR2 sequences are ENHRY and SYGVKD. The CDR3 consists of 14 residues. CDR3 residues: CAIKHTDSGNTIYF. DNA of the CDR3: TGTGCCATCAAACACACCGACTCTGGAAACACCATATATTTT.

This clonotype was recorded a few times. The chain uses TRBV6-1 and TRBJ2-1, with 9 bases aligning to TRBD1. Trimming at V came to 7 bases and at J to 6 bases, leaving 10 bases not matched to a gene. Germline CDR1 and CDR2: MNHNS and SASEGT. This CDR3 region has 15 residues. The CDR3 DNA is TGTGCCAGCACCGAAAGGACAGGGGCTAGCAATGAGCAGTTCTTC. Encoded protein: CASTERTGASNEQFF.

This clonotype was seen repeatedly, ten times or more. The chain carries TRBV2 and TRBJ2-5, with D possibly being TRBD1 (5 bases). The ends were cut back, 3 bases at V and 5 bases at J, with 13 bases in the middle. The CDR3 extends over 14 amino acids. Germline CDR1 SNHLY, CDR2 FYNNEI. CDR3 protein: CASSDEGVGETQYF. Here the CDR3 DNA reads TGTGCCAGCAGTGATGAAGGGGTCGGGGAGACCCAGTACTTC.

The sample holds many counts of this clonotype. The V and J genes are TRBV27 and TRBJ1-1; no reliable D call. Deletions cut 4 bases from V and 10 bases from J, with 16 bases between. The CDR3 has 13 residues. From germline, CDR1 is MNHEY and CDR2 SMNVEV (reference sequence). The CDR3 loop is CASSSGPGKIAFF. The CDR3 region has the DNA TGTGCCAGCAGTTCCGGGCCGGGAAAGATAGCTTTCTTT.

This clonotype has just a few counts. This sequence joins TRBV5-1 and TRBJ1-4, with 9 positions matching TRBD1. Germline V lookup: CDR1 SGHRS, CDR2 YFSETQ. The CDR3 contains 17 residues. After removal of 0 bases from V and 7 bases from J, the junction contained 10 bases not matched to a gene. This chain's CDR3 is CASSLEGQGAAGEKLFF. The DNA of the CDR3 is TGCGCCAGCAGCTTGGAGGGACAGGGCGCCGCCGGTGAAAAACTGTTTTTT.

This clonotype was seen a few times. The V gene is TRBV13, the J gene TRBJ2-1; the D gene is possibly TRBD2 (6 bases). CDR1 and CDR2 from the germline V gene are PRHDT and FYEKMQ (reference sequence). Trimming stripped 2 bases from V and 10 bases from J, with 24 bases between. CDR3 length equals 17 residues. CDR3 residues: CASSLNSWEDPSGEQFF. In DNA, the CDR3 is TGTGCCAGCAGCTTAAATTCGTGGGAGGATCCGAGTGGGGAGCAGTTCTTC.

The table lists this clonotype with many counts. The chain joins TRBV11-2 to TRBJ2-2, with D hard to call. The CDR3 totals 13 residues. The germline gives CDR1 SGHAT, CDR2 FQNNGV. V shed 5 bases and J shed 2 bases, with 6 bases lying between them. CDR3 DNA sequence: TGTGCCAGCAGCGGGGATAACACCGGGGAGCTGTTTTTT. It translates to CASSGDNTGELFF. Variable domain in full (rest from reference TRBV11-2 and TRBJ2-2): EAGVAQSPRYKIIEKRQSVAFWCNPISGHATLYWYQQILGQGPKLLIQFQNNGVVDDSQLPKDRFSAERLKGVDSTLKIQPAKLEDSAVYLCASSGDNTGELFFGEGSRLTVL.

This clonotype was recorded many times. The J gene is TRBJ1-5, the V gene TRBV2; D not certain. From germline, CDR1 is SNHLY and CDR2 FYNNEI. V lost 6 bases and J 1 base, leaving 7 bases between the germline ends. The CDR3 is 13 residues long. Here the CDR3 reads CASSPWSNQPQHF. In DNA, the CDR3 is TGTGCCAGCAGCCCCTGGAGCAATCAGCCCCAGCATTTT.

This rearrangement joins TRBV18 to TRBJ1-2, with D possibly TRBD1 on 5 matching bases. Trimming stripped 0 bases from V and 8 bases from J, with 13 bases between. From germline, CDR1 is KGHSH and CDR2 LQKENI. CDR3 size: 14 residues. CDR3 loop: CASSPPGESKGYTF. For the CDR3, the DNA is TGTGCCAGCTCACCACCAGGGGAATCAAAGGGCTACACCTTC.

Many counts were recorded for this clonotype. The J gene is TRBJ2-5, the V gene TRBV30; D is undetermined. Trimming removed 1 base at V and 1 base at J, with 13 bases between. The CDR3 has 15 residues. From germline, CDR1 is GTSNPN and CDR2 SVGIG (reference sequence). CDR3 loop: CAWSGFSKPQETQYF. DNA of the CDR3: TGTGCCTGGAGTGGGTTTTCGAAGCCCCAAGAGACCCAGTACTTC.

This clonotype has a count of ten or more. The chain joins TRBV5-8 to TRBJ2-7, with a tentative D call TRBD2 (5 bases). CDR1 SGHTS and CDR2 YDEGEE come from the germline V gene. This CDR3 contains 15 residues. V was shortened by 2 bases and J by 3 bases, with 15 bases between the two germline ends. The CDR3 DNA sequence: TGTGCCAGCAGCTTCCCTTGGAATGGAGGCTACGAGCAGTACTTC. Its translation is CASSFPWNGGYEQYF.

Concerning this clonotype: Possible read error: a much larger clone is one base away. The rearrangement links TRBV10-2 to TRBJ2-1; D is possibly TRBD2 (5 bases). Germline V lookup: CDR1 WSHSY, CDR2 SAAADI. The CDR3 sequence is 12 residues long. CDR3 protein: CASSVRGNEQHF. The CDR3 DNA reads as TGCGCCAGCAGTGTTCGGGGTAATGAGCAGCACTTC.

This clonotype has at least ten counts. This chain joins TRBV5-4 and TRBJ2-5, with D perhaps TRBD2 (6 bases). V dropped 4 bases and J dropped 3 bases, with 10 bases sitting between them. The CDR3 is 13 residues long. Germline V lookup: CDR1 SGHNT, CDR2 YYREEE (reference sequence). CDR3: CASSGIAEETQYF. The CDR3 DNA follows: TGTGCCAGCAGCGGGATAGCGGAAGAGACCCAGTACTTC.

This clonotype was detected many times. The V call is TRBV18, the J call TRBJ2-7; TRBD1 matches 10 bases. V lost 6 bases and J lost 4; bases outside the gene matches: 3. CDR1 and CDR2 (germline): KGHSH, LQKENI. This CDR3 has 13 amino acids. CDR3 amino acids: CASSQDRGYEQYF. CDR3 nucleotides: TGTGCCAGCTCCCAGGACAGGGGGTACGAGCAGTACTTC.

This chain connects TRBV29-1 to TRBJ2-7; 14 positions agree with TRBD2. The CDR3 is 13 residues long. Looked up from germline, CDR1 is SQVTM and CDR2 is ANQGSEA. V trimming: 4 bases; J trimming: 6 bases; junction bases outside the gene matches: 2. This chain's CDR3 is CSVGGLAGVEQYF. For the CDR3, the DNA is TGCAGCGTTGGGGGACTAGCGGGAGTCGAGCAGTACTTC.

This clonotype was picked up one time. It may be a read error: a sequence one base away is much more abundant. The CDR3 bases are TGTGCCAGCAGCTTCCCCGGGGCTAGCGTCTACGAGCAGTACTTC. This gives the protein CASSFPGASVYEQYF. The chain uses TRBV7-8 and TRBJ2-7; perhaps TRBD2 as D (6 bases). V lost 3 bases to trimming and J lost 3 bases, with 15 bases between them. The CDR3 covers 15 residues. Germline V gene data show CDR1 as SGHVS and CDR2 as FQNEAQ.

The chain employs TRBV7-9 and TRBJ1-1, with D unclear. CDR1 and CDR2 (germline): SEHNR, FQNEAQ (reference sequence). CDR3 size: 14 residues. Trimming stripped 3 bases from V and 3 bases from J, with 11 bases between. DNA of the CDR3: TGTGCCAGCAGCTTCCAGACCGGACACACTGAAGCTTTCTTT. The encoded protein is CASSFQTGHTEAFF.

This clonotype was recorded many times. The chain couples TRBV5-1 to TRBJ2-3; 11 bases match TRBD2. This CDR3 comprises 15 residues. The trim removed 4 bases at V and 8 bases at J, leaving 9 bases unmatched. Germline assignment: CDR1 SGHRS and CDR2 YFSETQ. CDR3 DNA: TGCGCCAGCAGCCCACTAGCGGGAGATCTTGGTACGCAGTATTTT. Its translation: CASSPLAGDLGTQYF.

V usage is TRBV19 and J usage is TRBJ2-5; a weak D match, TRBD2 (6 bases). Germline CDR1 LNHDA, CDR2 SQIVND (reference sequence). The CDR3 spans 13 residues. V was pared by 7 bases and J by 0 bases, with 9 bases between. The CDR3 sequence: CASKAGNQETQYF. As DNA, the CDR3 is TGTGCCAGTAAGGCGGGAAACCAAGAGACCCAGTACTTC.

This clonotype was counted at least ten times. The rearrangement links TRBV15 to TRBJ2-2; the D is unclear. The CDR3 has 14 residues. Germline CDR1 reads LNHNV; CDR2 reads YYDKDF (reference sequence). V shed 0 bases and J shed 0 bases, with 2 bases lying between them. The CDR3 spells CATSREPNTGELFF. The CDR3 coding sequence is TGTGCCACCAGCAGAGAACCGAACACCGGGGAGCTGTTTTTT.

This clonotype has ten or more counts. The CDR3 is CATTGSPAWPQHF. The CDR3 DNA is TGTGCCACGACCGGCAGCCCAGCTTGGCCCCAGCATTTT. This chain links TRBV28 with TRBJ1-5, with D uncertain. The V gene lost 10 bases and the J gene lost 9 bases, with 19 bases spanning the gap. In germline, CDR1 is MDHEN, CDR2 SYDVKM. This CDR3 region has 13 residues.

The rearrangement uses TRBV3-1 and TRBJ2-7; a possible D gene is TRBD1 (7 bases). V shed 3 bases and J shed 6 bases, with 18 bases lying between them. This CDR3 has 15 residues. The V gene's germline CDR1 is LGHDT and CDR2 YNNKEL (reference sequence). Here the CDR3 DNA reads TGTGCCAGCAGCCACTCCGGAGGAGGGGGCCTCGAGCAGTACTTC. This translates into CASSHSGGGGLEQYF.